This T cell receptor (beta chain) was identified during a study of blood T cell repertoires in COVID-19. Across the study: Nucleic acid was either cDNA or gDNA, and it came from T cells, B-cell-depleted T cells, or PBMCs.

V was shortened by 5 bases and J by 0 bases, with 11 bases between the two germline ends. The CDR3 consists of 14 residues. From germline, CDR1 is SGHRS and CDR2 YFSETQ. Only in-frame clones appear in the TCRdb table, and some are missing; sequencing was by immunoSEQ multiplex PCR. This sample yields roughly 260,000 clones, of which about 88% are seen a single time; about 4% belongs to the top ten. The sequencing input was peripheral blood. The clonotype originates from a man aged 60 to 69 who had recovered from COVID-19. This chain joins TRBV5-1 and TRBJ1-1; no definite D call. As DNA, the CDR3 is TGCGCCAGCAGATCGGGATCTCTGAACACTGAAGCTTTCTTT. Translated: CASRSGSLNTEAFF.